The 17 T cell receptor beta chains given below trace back to one sample, sequenced in a study of blood T cells in healthy people across ages. A second PCR, run for about 7 to 11 cycles, used a sample-barcoded 5' primer plus a J-beta primer mix. TCRdb called the 5' RACE reads again in MiXCR, with one record for every CDR3 protein. The sample consists of hundreds of thousands of distinct CDR3 sequences, 46% of them appearing once. The sequenced material came from blood. Receptor source: a man older than 75 in good health.

This chain links TRBV21-1 with TRBJ2-3; the table's TRBD1 call for D was not verified on the DNA. TRBV21-1 is shown as a pseudogene. This CDR3 contains 15 residues. DNA for the CDR3: TGTGCCAGCAGCAAAGTTGGGCAGGGGGTGGATACGCAGTATTTT. Translation: CASSKVGQGVDTQYF.

The V gene is TRBV12-3 or TRBV12-4, the J gene TRBJ2-7; TRBD2 agrees at 7 bases. The junction had 8 bases not matched to a gene; V was cut back by 1 base and J by 5 bases. The CDR3 has 15 amino acids. CDR3 DNA: TGTGCCAGCAGTTTAGGAGGCGGGAGCTCACACGAGCAGTACTTC. This sequence encodes CASSLGGGSSHEQYF.

This clonotype was detected only a few times. This chain joins TRBV7-2 and TRBJ2-1; 11 bases fit TRBD2. The CDR3 contains 15 residues. Germline CDR1 SGHTA, CDR2 FQGNSA. V was clipped by 6 bases and J by 5 bases; unmatched bases: 6. CDR3 sequence reads: CASRSTSGRHNEQFF. The DNA for the CDR3 is TGTGCCAGCAGATCTACTAGCGGGAGACACAATGAGCAGTTCTTC.

This clonotype occurred a few times. The chain is built from TRBV30 and TRBJ2-5; 10 bases map to TRBD1. The V gene's germline CDR1 is GTSNPN and CDR2 SVGIG (reference sequence). V lost 2 bases, J lost 11 bases, and 11 bases stayed unmatched. The CDR3 is made up of 14 amino acids. The chain's CDR3 is CAWSRGQGDGEQYF. The CDR3 nucleotides read TGTGCCTGGAGTCGCGGACAGGGGGACGGGGAGCAGTACTTC.

In DNA, the CDR3 is TGTGCCAGCTCCATGAGGTCAGGCCAACATCAGCCCCAGCATTTT. It codes for CASSMRSGQHQPQHF. The V and J genes are TRBV12-3 or TRBV12-4 and TRBJ1-5; D is undetermined. There are 15 residues in the CDR3. Trimming removed 8 bases at V and 5 bases at J, with 19 bases between.

This clonotype has at least ten counts. The chain links TRBV10-1 to TRBJ2-1; D not resolved. The CDR3 is 15 residues long. V lost 0 bases to trimming and J lost 2 bases, with 8 bases between them. In germline, CDR1 is WNHNN, CDR2 SYGVQD (reference sequence). CDR3 sequence: CASSESLAAYNEQFF. CDR3 DNA: TGCGCCAGCAGTGAGTCTTTAGCAGCCTACAATGAGCAGTTCTTC.

V gene TRBV28 combines with J gene TRBJ1-5, with a possible D match to TRBD1 (5 bases). The V and J ends lost 6 bases and 7 bases respectively, with 19 bases between them. Germline V gene data show CDR1 as MDHEN and CDR2 as SYDVKM. The CDR3 totals 15 residues. The DNA of the CDR3 is TGTGCCAGCAGGAAAGGACATTCGGCACGGCAGCCCCAGCATTTT. Amino acids: CASRKGHSARQPQHF.

V and J are TRBV11-2 and TRBJ2-2; 14 bases line up with TRBD2. CDR3 length: 21 amino acids. CDR1 and CDR2 from the germline V gene are SGHAT and FQNNGV. V lost 3 bases to trimming and J lost 0 bases; unmatched junction nucleotides: 12. CDR3 residues: CASSFSAAGLAGGTNTGELFF. Here the CDR3 DNA reads TGTGCCAGCAGCTTCTCCGCCGCTGGACTAGCGGGGGGAACGAACACCGGGGAGCTGTTTTTT.

On this clonotype: A much larger clone lies one base from this, so it may be a read error. The V gene is TRBV29-1, the J gene TRBJ2-5; D uncertain. The CDR3 covers 12 residues. V lost 6 bases and J 4 bases, leaving 12 bases between the germline ends. CDR1 SQVTM and CDR2 ANQGSEA come from the germline V gene. CDR3 region: CSVATTTETQYF. As DNA, the CDR3 is TGCAGCGTGGCTACTACCACAGAGACCCAGTACTTC.

In this sample, this clonotype turned up many times. This sequence joins TRBV4-2 and TRBJ2-6; a possible D gene is TRBD1 (5 bases). CDR1 is LGHNA, CDR2 YNFKEQ, per germline. The V end lost 3 bases, the J end lost 2 bases, and 11 bases lay between the germline ends. The CDR3 is 16 residues long. CDR3 loop: CASSQLKGTGANVLTF. Here the CDR3 DNA reads TGTGCCAGCAGCCAGTTAAAGGGGACTGGGGCCAACGTCCTGACTTTC.

In regard to this clonotype: Germline is not matched at one junction end, which may reflect a read error. The chain combines TRBV7-2 with TRBJ2-1; TRBD2 might be the D (6 bases). The CDR3 totals 16 residues. Germline CDR1 is SGHTA and CDR2 is FQGNSA. In DNA form, the CDR3 reads TGTGCCAGCAGCCCGCCGACTCCGGGACTGAACAATGGGCAGTTCTTC. Its protein product is CASSPPTPGLNNGQFF.

The chain recombines TRBV5-1 with TRBJ2-1; possible D gene TRBD1, 6 bases. CDR1 is SGHRS and CDR2 is YFSETQ in the germline V gene. The ends were cut back, 2 bases at V and 10 bases at J, with 19 bases in the middle. CDR3 length equals 15 residues. CDR3 amino acids: CASSFLQGRVGEQFF. The CDR3 nucleotides read TGCGCCAGCAGCTTTTTACAGGGAAGGGTTGGCGAGCAGTTCTTC.

The rearrangement joins TRBV24-1 to TRBJ2-3; TRBD1 agrees at 8 bases. This CDR3 comprises 16 residues. Germline V CDR1 and CDR2: KGHDR, SFDVKD. V lost 0 bases, J lost 4 bases, and 5 bases stayed unmatched. CDR3 region: CATSDLDRGSADTQYF. The CDR3 bases are TGTGCCACCAGTGATTTGGACAGGGGCAGCGCAGATACGCAGTATTTT.

The chain uses TRBV28 and TRBJ1-4; no reliable D call. Germline CDR1 and CDR2: MDHEN and SYDVKM. The CDR3 covers 15 residues. V lost 2 bases and J lost 4, with 11 bases in between. The CDR3 protein is CASSLTPISNEKLFF. The CDR3 DNA follows: TGTGCCAGCAGTTTAACCCCGATCAGTAATGAAAAACTGTTTTTT.

This chain uses TRBV29-1 with TRBJ2-7; a possible D gene is TRBD2 (5 bases). The ends were cut back, 2 bases at V and 4 bases at J, with 9 bases in the middle. Germline loops: CDR1 SQVTM, CDR2 ANQGSEA. This CDR3 has 12 amino acids. The CDR3 sequence is CSVESGNYEQYF. The CDR3 bases are TGCAGCGTTGAATCGGGAAATTACGAGCAGTACTTC.

The table lists this clonotype with a few counts. The chain has TRBV7-2 and TRBJ2-7; possible D gene TRBD1, 6 bases. With 5 bases removed from V and 2 bases from J, the gap between germline ends came to 16 bases. CDR3 length equals 15 residues. CDR1 is SGHTA, CDR2 FQGNSA, per germline. CDR3 sequence reads: CASSNPGQSPYEQYF. The CDR3, as DNA: TGTGCCAGCAGCAACCCCGGACAGTCCCCCTACGAGCAGTACTTC.

The chain recombines TRBV18 with TRBJ2-1; perhaps TRBD1 as D (5 bases). V lost 6 bases to trimming and J lost 6 bases, with 18 bases between them. The CDR3 contains 15 residues. Germline loops: CDR1 KGHSH, CDR2 LQKENI. CDR3 DNA: TGTGCCAGCTCGCCCCGACAGCAGGATTTCAATGAGCAGTTCTTC. Its translation is CASSPRQQDFNEQFF.